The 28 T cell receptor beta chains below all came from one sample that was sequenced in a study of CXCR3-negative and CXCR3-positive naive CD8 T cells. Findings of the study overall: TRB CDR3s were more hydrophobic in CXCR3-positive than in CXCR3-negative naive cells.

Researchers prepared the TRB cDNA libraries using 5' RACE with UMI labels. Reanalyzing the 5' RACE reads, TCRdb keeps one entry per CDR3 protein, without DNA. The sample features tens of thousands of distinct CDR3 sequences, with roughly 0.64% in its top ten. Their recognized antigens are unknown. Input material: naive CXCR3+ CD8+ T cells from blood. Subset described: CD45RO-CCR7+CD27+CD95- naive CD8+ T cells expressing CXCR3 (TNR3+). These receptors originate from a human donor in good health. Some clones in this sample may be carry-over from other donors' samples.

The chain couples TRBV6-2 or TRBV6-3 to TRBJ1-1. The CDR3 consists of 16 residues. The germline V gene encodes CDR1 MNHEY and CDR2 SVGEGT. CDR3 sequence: CASSSRRNSSNTEAFF.

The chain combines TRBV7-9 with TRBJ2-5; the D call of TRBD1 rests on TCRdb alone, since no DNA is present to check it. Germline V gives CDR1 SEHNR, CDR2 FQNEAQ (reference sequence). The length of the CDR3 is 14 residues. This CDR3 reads CASSSPTGGETQYF.

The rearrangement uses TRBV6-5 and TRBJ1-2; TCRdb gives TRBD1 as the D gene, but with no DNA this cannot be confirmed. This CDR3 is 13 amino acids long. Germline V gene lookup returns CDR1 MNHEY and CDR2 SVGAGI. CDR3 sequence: CASSYPGDYGYTF.

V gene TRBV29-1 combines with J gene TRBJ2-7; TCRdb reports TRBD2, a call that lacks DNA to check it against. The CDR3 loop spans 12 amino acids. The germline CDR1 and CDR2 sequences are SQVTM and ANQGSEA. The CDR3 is CSVGGLSYEQYF.

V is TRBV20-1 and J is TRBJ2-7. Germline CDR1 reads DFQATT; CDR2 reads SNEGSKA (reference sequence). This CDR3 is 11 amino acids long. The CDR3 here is CSAEQVDEQYF.

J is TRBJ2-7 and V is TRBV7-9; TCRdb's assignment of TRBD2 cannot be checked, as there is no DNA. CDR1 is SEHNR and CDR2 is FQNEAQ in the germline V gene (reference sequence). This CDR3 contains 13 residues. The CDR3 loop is CASSLVGSLEQYF.

The CDR3 loop reads CATHPTGGASTEAFF. This chain links TRBV19 with TRBJ1-1; TCRdb picks TRBD1, but there is no DNA to check that call. CDR3 length equals 15 residues. Germline assignment: CDR1 LNHDA and CDR2 SQIVND (reference sequence).

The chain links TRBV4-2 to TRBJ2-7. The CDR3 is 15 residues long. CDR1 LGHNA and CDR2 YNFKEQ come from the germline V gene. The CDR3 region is CASSQVLGSSYEQYF.

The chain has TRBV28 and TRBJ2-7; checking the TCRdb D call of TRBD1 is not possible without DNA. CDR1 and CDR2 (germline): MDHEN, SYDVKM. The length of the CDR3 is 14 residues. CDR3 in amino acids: CASSFYGTNYEQYF. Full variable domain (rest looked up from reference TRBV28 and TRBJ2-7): DVKVTQSSRYLVKRTGEKVFLECVQDMDHENMFWYRQDPGLGLRLIYFSYDVKMKEKGDIPEGYSVSREKKERFSLILESASTNQTSMYLCASSFYGTNYEQYFGPGTRLTVT.

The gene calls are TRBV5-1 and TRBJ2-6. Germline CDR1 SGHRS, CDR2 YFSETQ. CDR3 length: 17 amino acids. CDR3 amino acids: CASSDEAVLSGANVLTF.

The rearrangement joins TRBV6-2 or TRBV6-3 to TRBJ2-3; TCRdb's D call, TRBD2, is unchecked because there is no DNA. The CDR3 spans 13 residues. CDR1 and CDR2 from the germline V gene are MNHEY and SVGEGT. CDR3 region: CASGPTDTYTQYF.

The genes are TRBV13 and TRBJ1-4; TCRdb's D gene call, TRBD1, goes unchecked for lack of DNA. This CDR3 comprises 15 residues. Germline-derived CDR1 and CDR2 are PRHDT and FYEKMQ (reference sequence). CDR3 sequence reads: CASSLTQGINEKLFF.

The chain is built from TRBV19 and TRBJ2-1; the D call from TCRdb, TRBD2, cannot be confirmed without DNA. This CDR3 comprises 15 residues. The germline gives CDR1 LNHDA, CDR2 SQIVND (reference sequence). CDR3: CASSLSAGVRNEQFF.

The CDR3 sequence is CASEDRNTEAFF. The chain uses TRBV12-3 or TRBV12-4 and TRBJ1-1. The CDR3 totals 12 residues.

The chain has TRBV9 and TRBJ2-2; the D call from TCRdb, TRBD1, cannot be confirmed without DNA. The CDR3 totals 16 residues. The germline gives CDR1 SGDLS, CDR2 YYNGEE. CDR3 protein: CASRLVAGPGTGELFF. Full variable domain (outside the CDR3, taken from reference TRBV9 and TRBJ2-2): DSGVTQTPKHLITATGQRVTLRCSPRSGDLSVYWYQQSLDQGLQFLIQYYNGEERAKGNILERFSAQQFPDLHSELNLSSLELGDSALYFCASRLVAGPGTGELFFGEGSRLTVL.

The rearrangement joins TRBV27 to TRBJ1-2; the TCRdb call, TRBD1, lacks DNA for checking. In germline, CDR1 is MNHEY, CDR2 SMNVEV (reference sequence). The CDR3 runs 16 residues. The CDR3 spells CASSFSLGQGYYGYTF.

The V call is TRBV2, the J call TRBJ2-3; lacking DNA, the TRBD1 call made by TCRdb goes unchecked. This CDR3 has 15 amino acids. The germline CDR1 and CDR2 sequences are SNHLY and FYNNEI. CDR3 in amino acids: CATLEGETSTDTQYF. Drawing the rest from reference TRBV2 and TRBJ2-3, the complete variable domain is EPEVTQTPSHQVTQMGQEVILRCVPISNHLYFYWYRQILGQKVEFLVSFYNNEISEKSEIFDDQFSVERPDGSNFTLKIRSTKLEDSAMYFCATLEGETSTDTQYFGPGTRLTVL.

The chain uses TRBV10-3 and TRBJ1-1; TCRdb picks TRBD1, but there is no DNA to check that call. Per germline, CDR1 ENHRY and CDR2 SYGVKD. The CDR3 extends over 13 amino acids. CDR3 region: CATMDTRNTEAFF.

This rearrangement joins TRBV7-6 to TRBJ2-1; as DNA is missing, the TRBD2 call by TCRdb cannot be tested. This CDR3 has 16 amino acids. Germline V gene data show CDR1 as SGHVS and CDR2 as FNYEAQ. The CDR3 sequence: CASSGGLAGASDEQFF.

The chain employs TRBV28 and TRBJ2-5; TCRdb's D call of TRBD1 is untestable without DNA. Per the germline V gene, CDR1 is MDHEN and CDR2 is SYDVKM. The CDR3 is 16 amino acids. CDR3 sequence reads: CASSPLDSAYIETQYF.

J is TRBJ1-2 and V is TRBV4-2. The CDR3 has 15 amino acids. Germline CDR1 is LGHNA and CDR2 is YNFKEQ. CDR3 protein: CASSQGGGSFNGYTF.

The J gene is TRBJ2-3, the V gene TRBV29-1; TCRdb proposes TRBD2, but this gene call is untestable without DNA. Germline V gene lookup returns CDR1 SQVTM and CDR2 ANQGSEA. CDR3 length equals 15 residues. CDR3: CSVDGLALDTDTQYF.

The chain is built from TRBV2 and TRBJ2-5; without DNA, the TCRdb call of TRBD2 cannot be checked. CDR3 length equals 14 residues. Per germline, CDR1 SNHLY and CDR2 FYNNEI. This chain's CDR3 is CASITSGGAETQYF. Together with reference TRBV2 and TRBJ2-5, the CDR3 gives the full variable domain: EPEVTQTPSHQVTQMGQEVILRCVPISNHLYFYWYRQILGQKVEFLVSFYNNEISEKSEIFDDQFSVERPDGSNFTLKIRSTKLEDSAMYFCASITSGGAETQYFGPGTRLLVL.

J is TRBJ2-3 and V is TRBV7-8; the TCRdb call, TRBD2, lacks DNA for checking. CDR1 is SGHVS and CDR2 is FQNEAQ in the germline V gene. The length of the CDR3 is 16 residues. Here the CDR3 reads CASSLELGPYTDTQYF.

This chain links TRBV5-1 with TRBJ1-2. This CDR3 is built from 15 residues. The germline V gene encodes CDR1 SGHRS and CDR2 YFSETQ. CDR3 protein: CASASPGTELYGYTF.

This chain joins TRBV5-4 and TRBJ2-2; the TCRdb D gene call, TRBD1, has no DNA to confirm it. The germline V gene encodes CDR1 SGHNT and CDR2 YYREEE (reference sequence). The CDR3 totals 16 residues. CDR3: CASSLDGTGFSGELFF.

The CDR3: CASSQSGEDKEKLFF. This sequence joins TRBV23-1 and TRBJ1-4. TRBV23-1 counts as an open reading frame of uncertain function. CDR3 size: 15 residues.

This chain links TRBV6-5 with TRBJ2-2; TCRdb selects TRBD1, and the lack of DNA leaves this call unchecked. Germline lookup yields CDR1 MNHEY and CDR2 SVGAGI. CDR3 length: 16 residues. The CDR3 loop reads CASNQGGEVTTGELFF.